This T cell receptor beta chain was profiled in a study of graft-versus-host responses after intestinal transplantation. Using immunoSEQ multiplex PCR, the repertoire was profiled, and TCRdb retains in-frame clones only, with some absent. The profile shows 90,000 to 95,000 clones, roughly 90% of them singletons. Remarks on this clone: The antigen remains unidentified.

Germline trimming cut 5 bases from V and 4 bases from J; bases unmatched to any gene: 6. CDR1 is MNHEY, CDR2 SVGAGI, per germline. CDR3 length: 14 residues. The rearrangement uses TRBV6-5 and TRBJ2-5; TRBD1 aligns across 8 bases. The specimen comprised unstimulated CD8+ T cells sorted from spleen or lymph node cells, sampled before intestinal transplant. The receptor's source is a human donor who received an intestinal transplant. CDR3 nucleotides: TGTGCCAGCAGTAGGACAGGGCGGGGAGAGACCCAGTACTTC. Its translation is CASSRTGRGETQYF.